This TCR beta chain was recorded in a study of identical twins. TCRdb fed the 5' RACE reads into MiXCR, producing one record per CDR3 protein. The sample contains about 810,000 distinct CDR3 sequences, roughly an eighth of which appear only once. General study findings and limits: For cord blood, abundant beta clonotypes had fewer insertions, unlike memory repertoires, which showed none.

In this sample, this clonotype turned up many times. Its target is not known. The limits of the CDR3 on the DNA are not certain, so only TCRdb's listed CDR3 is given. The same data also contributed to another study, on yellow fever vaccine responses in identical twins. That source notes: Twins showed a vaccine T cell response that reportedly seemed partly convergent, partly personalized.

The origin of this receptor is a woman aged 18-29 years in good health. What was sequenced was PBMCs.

CDR3 residues: CASSYFGPTYEQYF. The chain employs TRBV12-3 or TRBV12-4 and TRBJ2-7; the table's TRBD2 call for D was not verified on the DNA. The CDR3 is 14 residues long, ends included.